This T cell receptor beta chain stems from a study of shared clonotypes between healthy human individuals (dated by TCRdb to the early 2020s). Study-level background: A couple of women and a few men aged 18 to 49 years were included in the cohort. For each donor, CD4 naive and CD4 memory were each given three plates, CD8 naive was given two plates, and CD8 memory was given one plate. Each donor's leukapheresis produced roughly between roughly 0.9 and 9 billion PBMCs. To estimate repertoire size and how much clonotype sharing occurs between individuals, the study deeply sequenced the blood TCR repertoires of roughly 5 healthy adults. To increase sequencing depth and limit assay-specific biases, different laboratories used diverse techniques to prepare libraries and sequence TCR repertoires.

Points the paper makes about the study in general: Only blood was sampled, and tissue TCR repertoires likely differ from those in blood. Even with the large sequencing depth, rarefaction of the sorted-subset datasets indicated that sequencing was incomplete. When several donors were compared, the shared fraction of clonotypes was about 5.5% for naive CD4, about 4% for naive CD8, 2.3% for memory CD4, and around 0.37% for memory CD8. Naive subsets generally had larger estimated clonotype richness than memory subsets did. Because the study included only a small number of donors, the genetic and exposure-history diversity represented was limited. Based on pairwise subsampling, the degree of clonotype sharing among donors was expected to be affected by sequencing depth. Clonotypes shared by all four sorted-subset donors showed higher generation probabilities than non-shared clonotypes.

Healthy HIV-negative adults with no recently reported acute infections or vaccinations were included as donors. Every donor was a Caucasian adult residing in Nashville, Tennessee, USA. CD4+ T cells were enriched through magnetic negative selection, after which naive cells were positively selected on CD45RA and the remaining negative fraction served as the memory subset. After blood collection by leukapheresis, PBMCs were isolated using Ficoll-Histopaque density gradient centrifugation and then cryopreserved in the vapor phase of liquid nitrogen. Analytical flow cytometry was used to check the purity and quantity of each magnetically sorted T cell population. Each sorted fraction had its genomic DNA isolated and then quantified by UV absorbance on a Nanodrop 2000c. Including the terminal cysteine and phenylalanine, the CDR3 comprises 14 residues. CDR3 DNA only is kept here, 42 bases in frame from base 1. CDR1 and CDR2, looked up from the germline V gene (reference sequence), are SGHAT and FQDESV. The V and J ends are trimmed by 4 bases and 2 bases, leaving 12 bases between them.

TCR CDR3 regions were amplified from genomic DNA by multiplex PCR using the deep immunoSEQ assay. Extracted genomic DNA from each cell subset was distributed evenly across all wells of several immunoSEQ 96-well plates, and each plate was treated as a replicate. Each replicate PCR for sorted subsets received 200 ng genomic DNA, equal to about 29,000 T cell genomes. The purified libraries were quantified using a Qubit 3.0 fluorometer, sized with a Bioanalyzer 2100, and then quantified again using the KAPA Library Quantification kit. Every immunoSEQ 96-well plate was sequenced on a dedicated single-read 150-cycle Illumina NextSeq 550 flow cell. The original pipeline was this. Because only junctional sequences without quality scores were contained in the immunoSEQ output, filtering matching that applied to full-length reads could not be performed. Sequences were annotated with PyIR, a Python wrapper for IgBLAST v1.9, using IMGT germline references to assign V/J genes and CDR3. Any read was removed if the V/J assignment was weak (E-value above 1e-6), the CDR3 was missing, or the read contained stop codons, out-of-frame junctions, or ambiguous translated residues. A V3J clonotype was defined by an identical inferred V gene, J gene, and CDR3 amino acid sequence. The percentage overlap between two repertoires was calculated by dividing the number of shared unique clonotypes by the size of the smaller repertoire. Three approaches were used to assess repertoire richness: RTK rarefaction, the Chao1 estimator, and Recon v2.1 estimates of unobserved clonotypes. Generation probabilities for all TCRbeta clonotypes obtained by the gDNA method from a handful of donors were computed using OLGA. As stored in TCRdb, this immuneACCESS dataset retains in-frame rearrangements with V and J assigned. A fraction of the clones does not appear; measured against another copy, unresolved V genes explain less than half of the discrepancy, and the remainder lacks a known reason. V, J and clone size reflect that table, while D and trimming were determined from the DNA. This sample has 2 million to 2.5 million clones in its table, and approximately 93% of those were observed once. About 0.34% of the sample belongs to the ten largest clones.

With regard to this clone: Its antigen remains unidentified. No per-base quality is available; no much larger clone lies one base away.

This TCR came from a man younger than 35 in good health. Some clones in this sample may be carry-over from other donors' samples. The chain couples TRBV11-1 to TRBJ2-7, with the D gene not clear enough to name. Sequenced sample: naive CD4+ T cells from PBMCs. This specimen's cell subset or site label, per the study, means: CD45RA+ positively selected. The DNA sequence is TGTGCCAGCAGCTACTGGAGCTCGCCCTACGAGCAGTACTTC. Translated, it reads CASSYWSSPYEQYF.